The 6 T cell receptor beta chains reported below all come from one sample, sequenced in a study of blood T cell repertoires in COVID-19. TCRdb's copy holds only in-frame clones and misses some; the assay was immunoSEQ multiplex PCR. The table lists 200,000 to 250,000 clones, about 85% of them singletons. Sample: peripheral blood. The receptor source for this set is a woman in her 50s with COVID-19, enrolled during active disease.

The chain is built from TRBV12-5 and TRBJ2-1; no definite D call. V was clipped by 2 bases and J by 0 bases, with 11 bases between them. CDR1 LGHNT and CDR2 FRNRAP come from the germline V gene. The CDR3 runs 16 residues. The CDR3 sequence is CASGLPDTYSYNEQFF. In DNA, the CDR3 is TGTGCTAGTGGTTTGCCTGACACTTACTCCTACAATGAGCAGTTCTTC.

The CDR3 DNA follows: TGTGCCAGCAGTTCAATGACATGGTACCTCCACTTT. This translates into CASSSMTWYLHF. This sequence joins TRBV28 and TRBJ1-6; D call uncertain. V was shortened by 4 bases and J by 15 bases, with 13 bases between the two germline ends. Germline lookup yields CDR1 MDHEN and CDR2 SYDVKM. This CDR3 has 12 residues.

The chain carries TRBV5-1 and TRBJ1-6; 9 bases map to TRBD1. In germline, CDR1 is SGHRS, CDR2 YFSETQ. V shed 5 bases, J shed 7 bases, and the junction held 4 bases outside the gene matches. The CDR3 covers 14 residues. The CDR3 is CASRKDRGNSPLHF. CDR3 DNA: TGCGCCAGCAGAAAGGACAGGGGCAATTCACCCCTCCACTTT. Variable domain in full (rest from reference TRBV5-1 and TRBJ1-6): KAGVTQTPRYLIKTRGQQVTLSCSPISGHRSVSWYQQTPGQGLQFLFEYFSETQRNKGNFPGRFSGRQFSNSRSEMNVSTLELGDSALYLCASRKDRGNSPLHFGNGTRLTVT.

The CDR3 region is CATSDTGQGKGEQFF. The DNA for the CDR3 is TGTGCCACCAGTGACACGGGACAGGGGAAGGGTGAGCAGTTCTTC. The chain recombines TRBV24-1 with TRBJ2-1, with TRBD1 matching 10 bases. The germline V gene has CDR1 KGHDR and CDR2 SFDVKD. After removal of 4 bases from V and 9 bases from J, the junction contained 8 bases not matched to a gene. This CDR3 comprises 15 residues.

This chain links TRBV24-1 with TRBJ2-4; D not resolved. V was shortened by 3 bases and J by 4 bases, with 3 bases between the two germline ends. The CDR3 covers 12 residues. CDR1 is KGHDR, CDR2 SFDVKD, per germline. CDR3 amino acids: CATSDLKNIQYF. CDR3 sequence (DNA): TGTGCCACCAGTGATCTAAAAAACATTCAGTACTTC.

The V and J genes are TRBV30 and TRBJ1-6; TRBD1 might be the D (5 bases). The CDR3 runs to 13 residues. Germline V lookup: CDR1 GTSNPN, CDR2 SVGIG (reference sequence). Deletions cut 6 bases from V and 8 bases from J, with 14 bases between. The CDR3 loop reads CACWEGGDSPLHF. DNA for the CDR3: TGTGCCTGTTGGGAGGGAGGGGATTCACCCCTCCACTTT.